This T cell receptor (beta chain) appears in the sequencing data of a study of OX40 agonist ivuxolimab in advanced cancers. Background on the study: The drug used for patients, ivuxolimab, was an agonistic anti-OX40 (CD134) antibody. A partial response was reached by three patients: one with hepatocellular carcinoma and two with cutaneous melanoma. With a range of roughly 20 to 80, age averaged 60 years, and around 80% were male. Points from the study as a whole: In CD8+ T cells, expanded clones were on average more numerous than in CD4+.

Assay: immunoSEQ multiplex PCR; the TCRdb copy retains only in-frame clones and omits some. Found here are some 100,000 clones, approximately 86% of them singletons; the top ten hold about 0.8%. Details on this clone: Its antigen remains unidentified.

This CDR3 comprises 13 residues. Looked up from germline, CDR1 is MDHEN and CDR2 is SYDVKM. After removal of 10 bases from V and 3 bases from J, the junction contained 5 bases not matched to a gene. Here the sequenced sample was CD4+ or CD8+ T cells sorted from blood, taken in a trial of the OX40 agonist ivuxolimab. This receptor was obtained from an adult with an advanced solid tumor such as melanoma, head and neck, liver or kidney cancer. V is TRBV28 and J is TRBJ1-5, with 8 bases aligning to TRBD1. The CDR3 coding sequence is TGTGCCATACAGGGGGGGGACAATCAGCCCCAGCATTTT. As protein: CAIQGGDNQPQHF.